These T cell receptor beta chains were read from a single sample in a study of blood T cell repertoires in COVID-19. Sequencing used immunoSEQ multiplex PCR; TCRdb keeps in-frame clones, though not all of them. Among some 220,000 clones listed, 65% to 90% were seen once. Sequencing input: peripheral blood. The receptors were gathered from a man aged 50 to 60 with COVID-19, enrolled during active disease. The CDR3 runs from the conserved cysteine through the conserved F or W. The D gene is left open where the match is weak. Clone size, where shown, is once, few, many, or a class for clones that have expanded.

v_call	j_call	clone_size	d_call	cdr3_nt	cdr3_aa
TRBV3-1/TRBV3-2	TRBJ1-2	few	.	TGTGCCAGCAGCCAACGGGGCCGGGGGTATGGCTACACCTTC	CASSQRGRGYGYTF
TRBV7-8	TRBJ2-2	.	TRBD2	TGTGCCAGCAGCACCCCACTAGCGGGGGGGCTGGGCACCGGGGAGCTGTTTTTT	CASSTPLAGGLGTGELFF
TRBV5-4	TRBJ2-1	.	TRBD2	TGTGCCAGCAGCTTGGCCCCCCTGAGCGGGGCTTACAATGAGCAGTTCTTC	CASSLAPLSGAYNEQFF
TRBV2	TRBJ2-1	.	TRBD1	TGTGCCAGCACCCGGGACAGGCTAATCTTCGCCAATGAGCAGTTCTTC	CASTRDRLIFANEQFF
TRBV6-5	TRBJ2-3	once	TRBD2	TGTGCCAGCAAGGTACCGGGACTAGACACAGATACGCAGTATTTT	CASKVPGLDTDTQYF
TRBV5-4	TRBJ1-1	few	.	TGTGCCAGCAGCTTGAACGGGATTATGGACACTGAAGCTTTCTTT	CASSLNGIMDTEAFF
TRBV4-3	TRBJ2-6	.	.	TGCGCCAGCAGCCAAGTGCAGGGCTCTGGGGCCAACGTCCTGACTTTC	CASSQVQGSGANVLTF
TRBV6-6	TRBJ2-1	few	.	TGTGCCAGCAGAGGGGTACCTGAGCAGTTCTTC	CASRGVPEQFF
TRBV11-3	TRBJ2-5	.	TRBD1	TGTGCCAGCAGCCCAGGGACAGCGACACAAGAGACCCAGTACTTC	CASSPGTATQETQYF
TRBV4-1	TRBJ1-5	.	TRBD1	TGCGCCACCGGACGGGACAGGGCCGCGCACAATCAGCCCCAGCATTTT	CATGRDRAAHNQPQHF
TRBV19	TRBJ1-6	.	.	TGTGCCAGTAGTACCCGGCGGGGGTTACCCCTCCACTTT	CASSTRRGLPLHF
TRBV27	TRBJ2-7	.	TRBD2	TGTGCCAGCAGCTCGGGACTAGCGGGTTACGAGCAGTACTTC	CASSSGLAGYEQYF
TRBV5-1	TRBJ2-5	.	TRBD2	TGCGCCAGCAGCGTACTAGCGGGGAAAGAGACCCAGTACTTC	CASSVLAGKETQYF
TRBV9	TRBJ2-1	.	TRBD1	TGTGCCAGCAGCGGGGACAGTATCTCCTACAATGAGCAGTTCTTC	CASSGDSISYNEQFF
TRBV7-2	TRBJ1-1	.	TRBD1	TGTGCCAGCAGCTTGGCCAGGACAGGGGGGAACACTGAAGCTTTCTTT	CASSLARTGGNTEAFF
TRBV4-2	TRBJ2-5	.	TRBD1	TGTGCCAGCAGCCCCATCCTGGGGACAGGGGCCCAAGAGACCCAGTACTTC	CASSPILGTGAQETQYF
TRBV3-1/TRBV3-2	TRBJ2-1	.	TRBD1	TGTGCCAGCAGCCAAGGGACAGGGTTAGGCAATGAGCAGTTCTTC	CASSQGTGLGNEQFF
TRBV29-1	TRBJ1-2	.	TRBD1	TGCAGCGTCCAACAGGGGGCCCAAAACTATGGCTACACCTTC	CSVQQGAQNYGYTF
TRBV19	TRBJ1-3	.	.	TGTGCCAGTAGTATCGTGGGTCCGGGGGGAAACACCATATATTTT	CASSIVGPGGNTIYF
TRBV7-9	TRBJ2-1	.	TRBD1	TGTGCCAGCAGCTTAAAGGGGACAGGGGAACTCAATGAGCAGTTCTTC	CASSLKGTGELNEQFF
TRBV29-1	TRBJ1-1	.	TRBD1	TGCAGCGTCACGGGACAGCGGATTCCTGGCACTGAAGCTTTCTTT	CSVTGQRIPGTEAFF
TRBV7-3	TRBJ2-6	.	TRBD1	TGTGCCAGCAGCTTCGGACAGGCGGCGGGGGCCAACGTCCTGACTTTC	CASSFGQAAGANVLTF
TRBV2	TRBJ1-6	.	.	TGTGCCAGCCGGGGATTAGATTCACCCCTCCACTTT	CASRGLDSPLHF
TRBV5-1	TRBJ1-6	.	TRBD1	TGCGCCAGCAGCGACGGGACAGAAAATTCACCCCTCCACTTT	CASSDGTENSPLHF
TRBV4-2	TRBJ1-6	.	TRBD1	TGTGCCAGCAGCCAAACCCAGGGGGTTGGTAATTCACCCCTCCACTTT	CASSQTQGVGNSPLHF
TRBV6-5	TRBJ1-1	.	.	TGTGCCAGCAGTTACTCCGTGAACACTGAAGCTTTCTTT	CASSYSVNTEAFF
TRBV14	TRBJ2-5	.	.	TGTGCCAGCAGCAGGGGGGGCCAAGAGACCCAGTACTTC	CASSRGGQETQYF
TRBV19	TRBJ1-2	.	TRBD1	TGTGCCAGTAACCCCTCGGACAGGGAAAGCTCCTATGGCTACACCTTC	CASNPSDRESSYGYTF
TRBV27	TRBJ1-2	.	.	TGTGCCAGCAGTTTAGGGCAGGGGTATGGCTACACCTTC	CASSLGQGYGYTF
TRBV19	TRBJ2-5	.	TRBD1	TGTGCCAGTAGTATTGTCCCAGGGGGCTGGGAGACCCAGTACTTC	CASSIVPGGWETQYF
TRBV10-1	TRBJ1-5	.	.	TGCGCCAGCAGTGAGTCAAGGAAGGGGCTTGGCAATCAGCCCCAGCATTTT	CASSESRKGLGNQPQHF
TRBV6-1	TRBJ2-7	.	.	TGTGCCAGCACGATAGGCTTTGAGGGCTACGAGCAGTACTTC	CASTIGFEGYEQYF